This T cell receptor beta chain was sequenced during a study of blood T cell repertoires in COVID-19. This clone was detected once. Per the original methods: Amplification from reference gene primers served as the basis for estimated nucleated cell counts. The assay was immunoSEQ multiplex PCR, and TCRdb's table has in-frame clones only and misses some. V and J calls and clone size are given by that table; D and trimming were obtained from the DNA. The repertoire holds approximately 200,000 clones, with 80% to 85% as singletons. This CDR3 has 13 residues. The ends were cut back, 4 bases at V and 7 bases at J, with 13 bases in the middle. CDR1 and CDR2 (germline): MDHEN, SYDVKM.

Sequenced sample: peripheral blood. The TCR sequence derives from a woman aged 25 to 39 who had recovered from COVID-19. The chain employs TRBV28 and TRBJ1-2, with unresolved D. CDR3 DNA sequence: TGTGCCAGCAGTTCTATGTTGGTTTTTGGCTACACCTTC. It codes for CASSSMLVFGYTF.